This TCR beta chain was recovered during a study of cytomegalovirus exposure and HLA in healthy donors (dated by TCRdb to 2017 to 2019). Regarding the study in general: An earlier analysis of roughly 500 of the donors reported 276 Gb of sequence data and 100 million to 130 million unique TCR beta sequences from around 200 million T cells. To study patterns of TCR occurrence, a later analysis re-analyzed previously published TCR beta repertoires from 666 donors and added high-resolution HLA genotyping. Several DR-DQ haplotypes were handled as single units for association and clustering because linkage in the cohort was strong. A later genetic analysis used genome-wide SNP genotypes for about three fifths of the 666 donors, treating that subset as a discovery cohort. Donor age, sex, ethnicity and CMV serostatus were compiled together with the repertoire data. Every repertoire in the discovery cohort had been generated on one and the same sequencing platform. HLA typing included class I and class II loci at four-digit resolution. In the later analysis, no new phenotypic data were used to find candidate immune exposures; instead, reliance was placed on TCR beta sequences and their occurrence across donors. Among a few hundred genotyped donors of the cohort, an average of 235,054 unique TCR beta nucleotide sequences were sequenced per donor, 15% to 20% of them non-productive. A separate validation cohort of over a hundred different subjects was used in addition to the approximately 700-subject first cohort. Roughly 300 gigabases of sequencing data and 70 million to 100 million unique TCR sequences were included in an early release covering roughly 700 HLA-typed donors. The T cell repertoires of several hundred subjects were profiled by immunosequencing and related to cytomegalovirus serostatus. An earlier analysis of 587 of the donors used high-throughput TCR beta sequencing to judge whether each TCR beta V gene segment behaved as functional or pseudogenic. The study was designed to test whether signatures of past pathogen exposure could be identified by cataloging public T cell receptors. To predict cytomegalovirus infection status, the study brought together high-throughput TCR immunosequencing, statistical association of individual TCRs with disease status, and machine learning. Of the roughly 400 genotyped donors, 65% to 90% fell in the genetic ancestry cluster associated with self-reported Caucasian donors. Typing coverage varied by locus: about 629-640 donors for A, B, C, DRB1 and DQB1; approximately 560 for DQA1; more than 600 for DPA1; fewer than 480 for DPB1.

In total, 630 or so healthy bone marrow donors made up the cohort. Cohort members were all nominally healthy when sampled, although unrecorded immune exposures were likely present. The donor was CMV seropositive and belonged to the group of 250 to 350 seropositive cohort members. Every donor gave a peripheral blood sample, and the peripheral blood mononuclear cells from that sample were used for TCR beta sequencing. The Qiagen DNeasy Blood Extraction Kit was used to extract genomic DNA from the blood cell samples. The method behind the library was the immunoSEQ multiplex PCR assay. For the multiplex PCR, a mixture combining 60 forward primers for TCR Vbeta segments and 13 reverse primers for TCR Jbeta segments was used. The CDR3 region of rearranged TCR beta genes was amplified from genomic DNA with a multiplex PCR assay. The amplified TCR beta libraries were sequenced on the Illumina HiSeq System as 87-base-pair reads. In the original analysis: A later analysis tallied 75 million to 95 million unique TCR beta chains across the 666 repertoires, and about 12 million of those chains were shared by two or more donors. To remove PCR and sequencing errors, raw reads were error-corrected and collapsed into unique sequences using a nearest-neighbor algorithm that merged closely related sequences. CDR3 sequences were aligned to IMGT reference sequences to assign V, D and J gene segments. For a sequence to be retained, a match of at least six nucleotides to both a V gene segment and a J gene segment was required. Rearrangements were classified as productive when the CDR3 lacked stop codons and remained in frame with V and J, and all other rearrangements were classified as non-productive. CDR3 was defined according to IMGT convention as the region running from the second conserved V-encoded cysteine to the conserved J-encoded phenylalanine. Sequences without an unambiguous match to a single V gene segment were excluded from the earlier analysis of several hundred of the donors. In an earlier analysis of 587 of the donors, V segments were called functional above 56.7% productive rearrangements and were called segregating when the between-donor standard deviation exceeded 5%. A statistical classification framework was built to diagnose cytomegalovirus status from the catalog of TCR beta chain sequences. In a later analysis, TCR nucleotide sequences were compared against IMGT/GENE-DB human TR gene sequences so that V and J genes could be assigned. A later analysis assigned CDR3 sequences and most-parsimonious VDJ recombination scenarios with the TCRdist pipeline. In a later analysis, each TCR beta chain was defined by its CDR3 amino acid sequence together with its V-gene family, and reads without a unique V-gene family were excluded. As a way to deal with suspected cross-contamination and a sequencing artifact, a later analysis dropped 640 or so nucleotide sequences that were highly shared and had low generation probability. For each public chain, a later analysis derived a clonal expansion index from normalized ranks of inferred template counts within each repertoire. A later analysis computed generation probabilities with a VDJ recombination model fitted to out-of-frame rearrangements, and checked the results against IGoR. A later analysis scored TCR-TCR, TCR-HLA and TCR-CMV co-occurrence with hypergeometric tests, applying a repertoire-size bias correction to TCR pairs. In a later analysis, false discovery rates were estimated by permuting HLA or CMV assignments 20 times. In a later analysis, co-occurring TCRs were grouped with DBSCAN, and TCRdist sequence similarity was added when clustering was performed within HLA-allele-positive subsets. Repertoires with fewer than 30,000 or more than 120,000 public chains were left out of co-occurrence clustering, as were five repertoires with anomalous nucleotide sharing. TCRdb obtained this table from immuneACCESS and retained in-frame rearrangements with V and J assigned. These tables miss some clones; where compared with another copy, unresolved V genes account for less than half of the shortfall, and the remainder is unexplained. Clonal size and the V and J genes are those of that table, whereas D and trimming came from the DNA. In this sample the table shows around 100,000 clones, around 77% of which occur a single time. The ten largest clones take up roughly 5% of the sample.

With regard to this clone: No antigen is known for it. Base qualities are not at hand, and no much larger clone is one base apart.

The germline V gene encodes CDR1 SGDLS and CDR2 YYNGEE. V and J are trimmed by 3 bases and 7 bases, and the gene matches miss 9 bases of the junction. Including the terminal cysteine and phenylalanine, the CDR3 comprises 16 residues. The read is trimmed to its CDR3 DNA, 48 bases read in frame from base 1. Findings and caveats that apply to the study as a whole: The study gave a list of under 200 TCR beta chains associated with cytomegalovirus. Broadly in line with IMGT annotations, most TCR beta V segments showed up in productive rearrangements about 90% or about 30% of the time in an earlier analysis of approximately 600 of the donors. The only immune exposure information available for the cohort was CMV serostatus. The 87-base-pair reads could not distinguish some IMGT-functional V segments, including TRBV6-2 and TRBV6-3, so those segments were excluded. Assigning TCR associations to individual alleles was difficult when HLA alleles, especially DR and DQ, strongly co-occurred. In a later analysis, HLA-associated TCR beta chains showed more clonal expansion and lower generation probabilities than non-associated chains that were equally common. A cluster of highly shared sequence variants was judged likely to be a technical artifact of the sequencing pipeline. Because counts were too low, 15 or so rarely observed V segments, including chromosome 9 orphons, were excluded from the earlier analysis of about 500 of the donors. Several of the top co-occurrence clusters appeared to be linked to parvovirus B19, influenza, CMV and Epstein-Barr virus, according to a later analysis. Presence/absence analyses assumed roughly uniform sequencing depth across donors, an assumption that may not hold. A later analysis found that TCR association rates varied across HLA loci, with DRB1 alleles showing the most associated TCRs and HLA-C alleles the fewest. While some public TCRs were present in many individuals, most TCR sequences turned up only very rarely across donors. Correlated functional status among segregating V segments might be attributable to linkage disequilibrium, but an unknown experimental factor could not be ruled out. A later analysis associated 16,951 TCR beta sequences with specific HLA alleles at a false discovery rate of 0.05. A later genetic analysis associated a missense DCLRE1C variant with V-gene and J-gene trimming of TCR beta chains, and an independent cohort replicated the association. In a later analysis, most CMV-associated TCR beta chains were found to appear HLA-restricted, with HLA associations seemingly driven largely by CMV exposure. In vitro tests confirmed that three of the cytomegalovirus-associated TCR beta chains recognize cytomegalovirus antigens. Because HLA typing was missing for some donors at each locus, association tests included only the typed subset. Compared with the 666-donor mean, donors in an Asian-associated ancestry cluster had fewer N-insertions in productive TCRs, according to a later genetic analysis. In this cohort, only TCR beta chains were sequenced, and detectable features were limited by the absence of alpha or paired-chain data. The classifier was reported to diagnose cytomegalovirus status with high specificity and sensitivity in both the original and validation cohorts. The authors suggested that the approach could potentially be extended to other disease states and immunological phenotypes. A further reported finding was that TCR beta sequences accurately predicted the HLA-A and HLA-B alleles for most subjects in the first cohort.

The rearrangement combines TRBV9 with TRBJ1-6, with 8 bases matching TRBD1. Sequences were obtained from PBMCs. This TCR was recovered from a woman in her twenties or thirties in good health and CMV-seropositive. The DNA is TGTGCCAGCAGCGCCCTTCAGGGGGCGGGGAATTCACCCCTCCACTTT. This sequence encodes CASSALQGAGNSPLHF. The reference TRBV9 and TRBJ1-6 proteins fill in what lies around the CDR3, so the full variable domain reads DSGVTQTPKHLITATGQRVTLRCSPRSGDLSVYWYQQSLDQGLQFLIQYYNGEERAKGNILERFSAQQFPDLHSELNLSSLELGDSALYFCASSALQGAGNSPLHFGNGTRLTVT.